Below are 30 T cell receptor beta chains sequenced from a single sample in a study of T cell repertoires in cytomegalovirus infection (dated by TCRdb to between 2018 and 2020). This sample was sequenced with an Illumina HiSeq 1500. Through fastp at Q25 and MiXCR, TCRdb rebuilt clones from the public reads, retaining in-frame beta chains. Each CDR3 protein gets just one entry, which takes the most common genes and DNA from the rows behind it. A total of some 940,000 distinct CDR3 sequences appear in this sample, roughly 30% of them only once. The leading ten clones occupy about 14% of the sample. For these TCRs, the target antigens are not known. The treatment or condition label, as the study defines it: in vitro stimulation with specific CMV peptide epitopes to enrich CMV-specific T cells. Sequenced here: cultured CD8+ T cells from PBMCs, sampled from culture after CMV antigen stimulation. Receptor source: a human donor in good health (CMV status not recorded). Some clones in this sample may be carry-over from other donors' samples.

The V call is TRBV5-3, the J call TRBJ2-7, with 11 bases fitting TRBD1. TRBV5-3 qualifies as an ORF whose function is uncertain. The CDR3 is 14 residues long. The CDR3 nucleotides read TGTGCCAGCAGCTCCGGACAGGGGGCGGACGAGCAGTACGTC. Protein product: CASSSGQGADEQYV.

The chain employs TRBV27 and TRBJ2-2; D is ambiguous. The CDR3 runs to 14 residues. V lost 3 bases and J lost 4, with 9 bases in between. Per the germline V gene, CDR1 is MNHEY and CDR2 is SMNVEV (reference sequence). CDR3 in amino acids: CASSFGRATGELFF. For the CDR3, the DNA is TGTGCCAGCAGTTTTGGTAGGGCCACCGGGGAGCTGTTTTTT.

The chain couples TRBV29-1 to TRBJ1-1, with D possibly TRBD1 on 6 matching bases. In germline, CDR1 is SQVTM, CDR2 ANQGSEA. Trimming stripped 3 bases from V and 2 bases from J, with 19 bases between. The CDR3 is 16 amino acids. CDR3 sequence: CSVEMETPRGNTEAFF. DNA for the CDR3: TGCAGCGTTGAGATGGAAACTCCCAGGGGAAACACTGAAGCTTTCTTT. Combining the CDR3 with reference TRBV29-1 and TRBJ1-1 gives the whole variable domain SAVISQKPSRDICQRGTSLTIQCQVDSQVTMMFWYRQQPGQSLTLIATANQGSEATYESGFVIDKFPISRPNLTFSTLTVSNMSPEDSSIYLCSVEMETPRGNTEAFFGQGTRLTVV.

The CDR3, as DNA: TGTGCCAGCAGTTTATTGGGAGCTAACTATGGCTACACCTTC. Translated, it gives CASSLLGANYGYTF. The chain recombines TRBV27 with TRBJ1-2; D not certain. Deletions cut 1 base from V and 0 bases from J, with 6 bases between. The germline CDR1 and CDR2 sequences are MNHEY and SMNVEV (reference sequence). This CDR3 is 14 amino acids long.

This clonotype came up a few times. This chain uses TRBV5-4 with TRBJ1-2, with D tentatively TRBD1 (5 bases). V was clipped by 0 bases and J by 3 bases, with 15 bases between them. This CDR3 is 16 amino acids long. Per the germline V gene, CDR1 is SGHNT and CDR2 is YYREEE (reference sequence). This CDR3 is CASSLGWRGGDYGYTF. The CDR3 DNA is TGTGCCAGCAGCTTGGGTTGGAGGGGCGGGGACTATGGCTACACCTTC.

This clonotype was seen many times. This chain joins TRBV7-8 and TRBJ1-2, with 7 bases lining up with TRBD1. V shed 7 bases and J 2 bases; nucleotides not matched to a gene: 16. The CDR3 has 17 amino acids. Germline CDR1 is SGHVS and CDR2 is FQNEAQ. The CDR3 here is CASTNQGDFDLNYGYTF. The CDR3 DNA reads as TGTGCCAGCACTAACCAGGGGGATTTTGACCTAAACTATGGCTACACCTTC.

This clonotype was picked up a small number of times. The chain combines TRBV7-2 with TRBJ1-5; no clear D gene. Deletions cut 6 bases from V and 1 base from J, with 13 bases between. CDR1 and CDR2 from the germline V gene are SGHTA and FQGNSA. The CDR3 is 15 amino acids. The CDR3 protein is CASSSLQRSNQPQHF. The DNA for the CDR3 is TGTGCCAGCAGTTCGCTCCAGAGAAGCAATCAGCCCCAGCATTTT.

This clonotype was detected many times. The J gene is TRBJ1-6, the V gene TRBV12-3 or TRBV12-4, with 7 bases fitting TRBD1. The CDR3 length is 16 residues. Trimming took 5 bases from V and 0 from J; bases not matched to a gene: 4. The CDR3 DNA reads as TGTGCCAGCAGTCTGACAGGGAGCTCCTATAATTCACCCCTCCACTTT. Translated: CASSLTGSSYNSPLHF.

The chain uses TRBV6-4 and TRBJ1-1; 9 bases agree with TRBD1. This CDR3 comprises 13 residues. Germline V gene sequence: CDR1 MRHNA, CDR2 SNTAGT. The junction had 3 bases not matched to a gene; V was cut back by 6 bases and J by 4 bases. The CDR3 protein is CASRLGQGTEAFF. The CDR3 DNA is TGTGCCAGCAGATTGGGACAGGGCACTGAAGCTTTCTTT.

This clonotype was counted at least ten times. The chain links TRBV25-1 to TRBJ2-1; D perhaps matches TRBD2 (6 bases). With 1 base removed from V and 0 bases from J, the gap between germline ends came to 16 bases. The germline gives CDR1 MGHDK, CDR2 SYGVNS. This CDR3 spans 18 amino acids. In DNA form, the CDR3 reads TGTGCCAGCAGTGAATCAGTCATCGGGGGTATCTCCTACAATGAGCAGTTCTTC. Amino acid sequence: CASSESVIGGISYNEQFF. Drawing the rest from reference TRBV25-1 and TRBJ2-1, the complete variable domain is EADIYQTPRYLVIGTGKKITLECSQTMGHDKMYWYQQDPGMELHLIHYSYGVNSTEKGDLSSESTVSRIRTEHFPLTLESARPSHTSQYLCASSESVIGGISYNEQFFGPGTRLTVL.

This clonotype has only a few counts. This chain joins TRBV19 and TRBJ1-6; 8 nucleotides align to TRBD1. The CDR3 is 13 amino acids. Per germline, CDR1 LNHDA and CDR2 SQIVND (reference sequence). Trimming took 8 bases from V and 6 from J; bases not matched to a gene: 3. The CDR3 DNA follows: TGTGCCAGTGAAGGACAGGGTAATTCACCCCTCCACTTT. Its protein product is CASEGQGNSPLHF.

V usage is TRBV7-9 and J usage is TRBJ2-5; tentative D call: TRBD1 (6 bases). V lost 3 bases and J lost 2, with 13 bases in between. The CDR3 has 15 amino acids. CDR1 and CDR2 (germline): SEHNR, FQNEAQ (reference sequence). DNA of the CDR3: TGTGCCAGCAGCTTTTTTGGACAGACACAAGAGACCCAGTACTTC. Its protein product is CASSFFGQTQETQYF.

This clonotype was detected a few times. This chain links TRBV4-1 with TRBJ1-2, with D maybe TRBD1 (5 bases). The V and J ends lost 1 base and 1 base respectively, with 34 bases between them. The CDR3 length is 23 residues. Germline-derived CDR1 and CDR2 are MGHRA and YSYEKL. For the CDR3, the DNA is TGCGCCAGCAGCCAAGGGCACCTAAATCCGGGACCCGGCCACTTCTCGAGTAACTATGGCTACACCTTC. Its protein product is CASSQGHLNPGPGHFSSNYGYTF.

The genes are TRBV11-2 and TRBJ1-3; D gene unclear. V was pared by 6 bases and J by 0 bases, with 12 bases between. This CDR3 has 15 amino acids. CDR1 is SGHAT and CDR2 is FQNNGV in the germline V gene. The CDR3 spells CASRTDDPSGNTIYF. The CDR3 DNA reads TGTGCCAGCAGGACGGACGACCCCTCTGGAAACACCATATATTTT.

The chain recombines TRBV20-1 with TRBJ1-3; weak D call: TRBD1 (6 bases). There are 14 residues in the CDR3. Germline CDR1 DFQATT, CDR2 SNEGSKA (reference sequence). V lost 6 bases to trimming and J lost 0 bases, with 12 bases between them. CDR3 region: CSAPDSFSGNTIYF. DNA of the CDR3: TGCAGTGCCCCGGACAGTTTCTCTGGAAACACCATATATTTT.

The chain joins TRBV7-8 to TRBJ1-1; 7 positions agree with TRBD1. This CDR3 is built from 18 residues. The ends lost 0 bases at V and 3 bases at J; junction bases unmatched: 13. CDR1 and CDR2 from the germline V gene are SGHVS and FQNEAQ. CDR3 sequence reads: CASSLAVDRASRDTEAFF. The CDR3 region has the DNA TGTGCCAGCAGCTTAGCGGTAGACAGGGCCTCCAGGGACACTGAAGCTTTCTTT.

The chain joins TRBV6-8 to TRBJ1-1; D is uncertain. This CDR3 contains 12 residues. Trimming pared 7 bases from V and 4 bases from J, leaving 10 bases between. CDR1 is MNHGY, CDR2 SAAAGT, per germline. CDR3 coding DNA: TGTGCCAGCAAGGAGGGTAGCACTGAAGCTTTCTTT. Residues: CASKEGSTEAFF.

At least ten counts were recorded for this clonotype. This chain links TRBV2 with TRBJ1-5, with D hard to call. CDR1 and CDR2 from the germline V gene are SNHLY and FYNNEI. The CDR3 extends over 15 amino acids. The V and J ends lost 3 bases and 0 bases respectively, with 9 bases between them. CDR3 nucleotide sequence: TGTGCCAGCAGTGACCGCGGATATAGCAATCAGCCCCAGCATTTT. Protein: CASSDRGYSNQPQHF.

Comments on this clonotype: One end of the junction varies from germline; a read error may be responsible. The CDR3 here is CASSLLAGTETQHF. CDR3 DNA sequence: TGTGCCAGCAGTCTACTAGCGGGGACAGAGACCCAGCACTTC. The rearrangement links TRBV27 to TRBJ2-5; 10 bases are shared with TRBD2. Germline loops: CDR1 MNHEY, CDR2 SMNVEV (reference sequence). CDR3 length equals 14 residues.

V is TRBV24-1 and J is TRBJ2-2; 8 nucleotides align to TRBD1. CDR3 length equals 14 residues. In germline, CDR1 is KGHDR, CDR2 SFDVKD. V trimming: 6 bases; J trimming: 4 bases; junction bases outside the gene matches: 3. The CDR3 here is CATSRTGITGELFF. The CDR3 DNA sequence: TGTGCCACCAGTCGGACAGGGATCACCGGGGAGCTGTTTTTT.

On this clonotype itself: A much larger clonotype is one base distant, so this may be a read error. The CDR3 region has the DNA TGTGCCAGCAGCTTAGCAGTCGGGACTAGCGCAGATACGCAGTATTTT. This sequence encodes CASSLAVGTSADTQYF. The chain combines TRBV7-6 with TRBJ2-3, with TRBD2 identical over 10 bases. Germline values: CDR1 SGHVS, CDR2 FNYEAQ. The CDR3 sequence is 16 residues long. The V and J ends lost 0 bases and 4 bases, in that order; junction bases with no gene match: 4.

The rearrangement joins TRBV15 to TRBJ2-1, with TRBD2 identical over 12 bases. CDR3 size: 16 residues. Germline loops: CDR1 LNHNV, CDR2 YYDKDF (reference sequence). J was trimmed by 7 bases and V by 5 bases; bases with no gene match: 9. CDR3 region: CATSQRLAGGPNEQFF. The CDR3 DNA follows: TGTGCCACCAGCCAGCGGCTAGCGGGGGGGCCGAATGAGCAGTTCTTC.

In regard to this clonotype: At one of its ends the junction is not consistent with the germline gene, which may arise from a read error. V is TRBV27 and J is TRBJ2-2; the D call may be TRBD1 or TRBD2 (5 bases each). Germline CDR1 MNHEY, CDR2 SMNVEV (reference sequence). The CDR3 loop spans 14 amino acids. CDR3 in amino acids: CVSSSFVGAGELFF. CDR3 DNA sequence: TGTGTCAGCAGTTCCTTCGTGGGGGCCGGGGAGCTGTTTTTT.

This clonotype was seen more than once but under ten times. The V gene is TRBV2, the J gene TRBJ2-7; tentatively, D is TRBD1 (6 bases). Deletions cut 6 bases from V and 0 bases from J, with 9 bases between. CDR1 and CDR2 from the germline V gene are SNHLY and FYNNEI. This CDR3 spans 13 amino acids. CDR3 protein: CASSWDISYEQYV. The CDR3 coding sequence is TGTGCCAGCAGCTGGGACATCTCCTACGAGCAGTACGTC.

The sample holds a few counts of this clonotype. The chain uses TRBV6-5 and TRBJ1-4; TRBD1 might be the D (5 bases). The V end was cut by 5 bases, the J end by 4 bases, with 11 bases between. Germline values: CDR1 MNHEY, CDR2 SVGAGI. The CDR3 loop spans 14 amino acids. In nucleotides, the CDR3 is TGTGCCAGCAGTAAACAGGAACTTAATGAAAAACTGTTTTTT. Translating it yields CASSKQELNEKLFF.

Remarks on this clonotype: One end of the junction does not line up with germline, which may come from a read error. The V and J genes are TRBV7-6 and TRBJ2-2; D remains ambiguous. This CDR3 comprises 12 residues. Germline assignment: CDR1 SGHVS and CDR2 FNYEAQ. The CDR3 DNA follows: TGTGCTAGCAACTTAATGAACGGGGAGCTGTTTTTT. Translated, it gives CASNLMNGELFF.

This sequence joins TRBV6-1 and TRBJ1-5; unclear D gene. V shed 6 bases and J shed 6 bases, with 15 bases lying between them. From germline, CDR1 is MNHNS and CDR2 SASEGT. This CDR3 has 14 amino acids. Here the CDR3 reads CASSPDGVSQPQHF. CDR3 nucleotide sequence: TGTGCCAGCAGCCCTGACGGGGTCAGTCAGCCCCAGCATTTT.

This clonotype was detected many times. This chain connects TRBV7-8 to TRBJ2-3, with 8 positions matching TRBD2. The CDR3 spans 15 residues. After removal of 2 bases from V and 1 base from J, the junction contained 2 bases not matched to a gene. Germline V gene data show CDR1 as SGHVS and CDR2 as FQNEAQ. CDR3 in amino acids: CASSLRRGGTDTQYF. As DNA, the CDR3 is TGTGCCAGCAGCTTAAGGCGGGGGGGCACAGATACGCAGTATTTT. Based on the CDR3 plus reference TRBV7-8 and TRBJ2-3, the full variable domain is GAGVSQSPRYKVAKRGQDVALRCDPISGHVSLFWYQQALGQGPEFLTYFQNEAQLDKSGLPSDRFFAERPEGSVSTLKIQRTQQEDSAVYLCASSLRRGGTDTQYFGPGTRLTVL.

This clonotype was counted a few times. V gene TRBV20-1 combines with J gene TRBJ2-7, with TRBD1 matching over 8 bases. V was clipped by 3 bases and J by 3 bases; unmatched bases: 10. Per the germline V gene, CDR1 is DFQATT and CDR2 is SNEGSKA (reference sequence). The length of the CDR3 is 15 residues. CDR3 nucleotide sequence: TGCAGTGCTAGGGACAGGGTCGGGATGTACTACGAGCAGTACTTC. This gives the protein CSARDRVGMYYEQYF.

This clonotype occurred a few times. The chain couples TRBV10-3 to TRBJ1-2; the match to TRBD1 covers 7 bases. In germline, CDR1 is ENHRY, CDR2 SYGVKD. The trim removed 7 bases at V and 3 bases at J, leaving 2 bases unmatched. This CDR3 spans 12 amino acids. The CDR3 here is CAITGGDYGYTF. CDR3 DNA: TGTGCCATCACAGGGGGGGACTATGGCTACACCTTC.